Shown below are 23 T cell receptor beta chains from a single sample sequenced in a study of blood T cell repertoires in COVID-19. The data were produced by immunoSEQ multiplex PCR, yet TCRdb's version contains in-frame clones alone and is incomplete. Of 250,000 or so clones in the sample, roughly 85% are singletons; the top ten hold around 3%. Material for sequencing was peripheral blood. These receptors all come from a woman aged 25 to 39 with active or convalescent COVID-19.

A word on this clone: Other DNA variants within this sample encode the same CDR3. The rearrangement links TRBV5-1 to TRBJ2-1, with 7 bases lining up with TRBD1. Looked up from germline, CDR1 is SGHRS and CDR2 is YFSETQ. Trimming at V came to 4 bases and at J to 5 bases, leaving 6 bases not matched to a gene. This CDR3 region has 14 residues. CDR3 sequence (DNA): TGCGCCAGCAGCCGCGGACAGGCCAACAATGAGCAGTTCTTC. Its protein is CASSRGQANNEQFF.

The rearrangement links TRBV12-3 or TRBV12-4 to TRBJ1-2; 7 bases agree with TRBD1. CDR3 length: 13 residues. Trimming removed 7 bases from V and 4 bases from J; junction bases left unmatched: 6. The CDR3 nucleotides read TGTGCCAGCACCCCGGGACAGTTCTATGGCTACACCTTC. It translates to CASTPGQFYGYTF.

The chain recombines TRBV7-2 with TRBJ2-7; 9 nucleotides agree with TRBD2. Germline V gene lookup returns CDR1 SGHTA and CDR2 FQGNSA. With V trimmed by 2 bases and J by 7 bases, 9 bases remained unmatched. The CDR3 covers 15 residues. This CDR3 is CASSLKSGGWGEQYF. The CDR3 DNA sequence: TGTGCCAGCAGCTTAAAAAGCGGGGGGTGGGGAGAGCAGTACTTC.

J is TRBJ1-5 and V is TRBV20-1; D gene uncertain. CDR1 DFQATT and CDR2 SNEGSKA come from the germline V gene (reference sequence). The CDR3 has 15 residues. Trimming shortened V by 3 bases and J by 0 bases, and 12 bases separated the two germline ends. CDR3 nucleotides: TGCAGTGCTAGTCAGTTAAGTAATAGCAATCAGCCCCAGCATTTT. This codes for CSASQLSNSNQPQHF.

This chain uses TRBV19 with TRBJ1-2, with 7 bases fitting TRBD1. After removal of 1 base from V and 4 bases from J, the junction contained 12 bases not matched to a gene. The CDR3 runs 17 residues. Germline values: CDR1 LNHDA, CDR2 SQIVND (reference sequence). The CDR3 loop is CASSIGPEGTELYGYTF. The CDR3 DNA reads as TGTGCCAGTAGTATAGGACCGGAAGGGACAGAACTCTATGGCTACACCTTC. The full variable domain, completed using reference TRBV19 and TRBJ1-2, is DGGITQSPKYLFRKEGQNVTLSCEQNLNHDAMYWYRQDPGQGLRLIYYSQIVNDFQKGDIAEGYSVSREKKESFPLTVTSAQKNPTAFYLCASSIGPEGTELYGYTFGSGTRLTVV.

This chain links TRBV5-1 with TRBJ1-3; TRBD1 agrees at 7 bases. Germline loops: CDR1 SGHRS, CDR2 YFSETQ. The V segment lost 4 bases and the J segment 3 bases; nucleotides outside the gene matches: 10. This CDR3 region has 16 residues. Written as DNA, the CDR3 is TGCGCCAGCAGCCAAGGGACAGATTCCTTTGGAAACACCATATATTTT. It codes for CASSQGTDSFGNTIYF.

V and J are TRBV4-1 and TRBJ2-3; 9 nucleotides line up with TRBD1. The V gene's germline CDR1 is MGHRA and CDR2 YSYEKL. V lost 0 bases, J lost 8 bases, and 3 bases stayed unmatched. The CDR3 contains 14 residues. DNA for the CDR3: TGCGCCAGCAGCCAAGAGGGGGGACAGGGTACGCAGTATTTT. It translates to CASSQEGGQGTQYF.

This rearrangement joins TRBV6-5 to TRBJ1-6; perhaps TRBD1 as D (5 bases). Trimming took 3 bases from V and 10 from J, leaving 10 bases between them. Germline CDR1 is MNHEY and CDR2 is SVGAGI. This CDR3 comprises 13 residues. The CDR3 loop is CASSYGAASPLHF. Here the CDR3 DNA reads TGTGCCAGCAGTTATGGGGCGGCCTCACCCCTCCACTTT.

The rearrangement uses TRBV29-1 and TRBJ1-2; D uncertain. The CDR3 spans 13 residues. Germline values: CDR1 SQVTM, CDR2 ANQGSEA. The germline V and J ends were trimmed by 8 bases and 2 bases, with 15 bases remaining between them. CDR3: CSLRGTGNYGYTF. In DNA, the CDR3 is TGCAGCCTAAGAGGAACGGGGAACTATGGCTACACCTTC.

This clone was seen only once. V gene TRBV7-2 combines with J gene TRBJ2-2; D may be TRBD2 (7 bases). The germline V gene has CDR1 SGHTA and CDR2 FQGNSA. V was trimmed by 2 bases and J by 0 bases, leaving 13 bases between them. CDR3 length equals 17 residues. The CDR3 sequence: CASSLLRGPSNTGELFF. CDR3 coding DNA: TGTGCCAGCAGCTTACTGCGGGGGCCCTCGAACACCGGGGAGCTGTTTTTT.

V and J are TRBV3-1 (or the pseudogene TRBV3-2) and TRBJ1-2; 7 bases fit TRBD1. The trim removed 4 bases at V and 7 bases at J, leaving 12 bases unmatched. CDR1 is LGHDT and CDR2 is YNNKEL in the germline V gene (reference sequence). The CDR3 loop spans 15 amino acids. CDR3 nucleotides: TGTGCCAGCAGCCCCTCTCCAAGACACAGGGGTGGCTACACCTTC. This sequence encodes CASSPSPRHRGGYTF.

For this clone: At the DNA level, this CDR3 is encoded by other sequences in the same sample as well. This rearrangement joins TRBV7-2 to TRBJ2-7, with 8 bases identical to TRBD1. V lost 1 base and J lost 3; bases outside the gene matches: 2. This CDR3 contains 14 residues. The germline V gene encodes CDR1 SGHTA and CDR2 FQGNSA. CDR3 nucleotide sequence: TGTGCCAGCAGCTTAGGGACAGGGAGCTACGAGCAGTACTTC. Protein sequence: CASSLGTGSYEQYF.

The gene calls are TRBV29-1 and TRBJ2-7, with 11 bases lining up with TRBD2. Germline V CDR1 and CDR2: SQVTM, ANQGSEA. J lost 7 bases, V lost 3 bases, and 8 bases had no gene match. This CDR3 comprises 14 residues. CDR3: CSVDPASGGQEQYF. As DNA, the CDR3 is TGCAGCGTTGATCCGGCTAGCGGGGGGCAAGAGCAGTACTTC.

The chain joins TRBV6-2 or TRBV6-3 to TRBJ1-1; D unclear. The CDR3 length is 12 residues. Germline CDR1 and CDR2: MNHEY and SVGEGT. Trimming took off 2 bases at V and 6 bases at J, with 7 bases between the two ends. The CDR3 here is CASSYHQAEAFF. The CDR3 DNA sequence: TGTGCCAGCAGTTACCATCAGGCTGAAGCTTTCTTT.

The chain combines TRBV13 with TRBJ2-5, with 11 bases lining up with TRBD2. The germline V gene has CDR1 PRHDT and CDR2 FYEKMQ (reference sequence). The CDR3 length is 15 residues. After removal of 2 bases from V and 5 bases from J, the junction contained 4 bases not matched to a gene. In DNA, the CDR3 is TGTGCCAGCAGCTTAACTAGCGGGGGAGCGGAGACCCAGTACTTC. Translation gives CASSLTSGGAETQYF. The full variable domain, rest sourced from reference TRBV13 and TRBJ2-5, is AAGVIQSPRHLIKEKRETATLKCYPIPRHDTVYWYQQGPGQDPQFLISFYEKMQSDKGSIPDRFSAQQFSDYHSELNMSSLELGDSALYFCASSLTSGGAETQYFGPGTRLLVL.

The chain links TRBV5-1 to TRBJ2-3, with TRBD2 matching over 8 bases. Germline CDR1 reads SGHRS; CDR2 reads YFSETQ. This CDR3 has 17 amino acids. With V trimmed by 0 bases and J by 4 bases, 10 bases remained unmatched. CDR3 nucleotides: TGCGCCAGCAGCTTGGGGAGGGTAGCGGGGAGCGCAGATACGCAGTATTTT. It specifies CASSLGRVAGSADTQYF.

The chain uses TRBV9 and TRBJ1-5, with D unresolved. CDR3 size: 13 residues. Trimming took 4 bases from V and 9 from J, leaving 14 bases between them. In germline, CDR1 is SGDLS, CDR2 YYNGEE. For the CDR3, the DNA is TGTGCCAGCAGCCCCCGCCCGGGAGGGCCCCAGCATTTT. It specifies CASSPRPGGPQHF. The variable domain in full, with the rest retrieved from reference TRBV9 and TRBJ1-5, is DSGVTQTPKHLITATGQRVTLRCSPRSGDLSVYWYQQSLDQGLQFLIQYYNGEERAKGNILERFSAQQFPDLHSELNLSSLELGDSALYFCASSPRPGGPQHFGDGTRLSIL.

The genes are TRBV24-1 and TRBJ2-2; 7 nucleotides line up with TRBD1. CDR3 size: 16 residues. The V and J ends lost 4 bases and 5 bases, in that order; junction bases with no gene match: 9. Germline loops: CDR1 KGHDR, CDR2 SFDVKD. The CDR3 DNA reads as TGTGCCACCAGTGACCGACAGGGCGGTGATACCGGGGAGCTGTTTTTT. Translation gives CATSDRQGGDTGELFF.

The chain combines TRBV7-9 with TRBJ2-5; 7 nucleotides line up with TRBD1. Germline V CDR1 and CDR2: SEHNR, FQNEAQ (reference sequence). Trimming at V came to 5 bases and at J to 4 bases, leaving 7 bases not matched to a gene. The CDR3 contains 14 residues. CDR3 protein: CASSLDRKRETQYF. CDR3 DNA: TGTGCCAGCAGCCTGGACAGGAAAAGAGAGACCCAGTACTTC.

The CDR3 loop reads CASSLDAGTAAKNEQFF. The CDR3 nucleotides read TGTGCCAGCAGCTTGGACGCCGGGACAGCTGCAAAAAATGAGCAGTTCTTC. V gene TRBV7-2 combines with J gene TRBJ2-1, with 7 bases identical to TRBD1. The CDR3 runs 17 residues. Germline CDR1 reads SGHTA; CDR2 reads FQGNSA. V was pared by 3 bases and J by 7 bases, with 15 bases of the junction left unmatched.

The chain uses TRBV9 and TRBJ1-3, with unresolved D. The CDR3 contains 16 residues. The germline gives CDR1 SGDLS, CDR2 YYNGEE. Trimming cost V 4 bases and J 4 bases, with 18 bases left between them. CDR3 region: CASSPRERDSGNTIYF. CDR3 in DNA: TGTGCCAGCAGCCCCCGGGAGAGGGATTCGGGAAACACCATATATTTT.

The chain links TRBV7-9 to TRBJ1-1, with a possible D match to TRBD1 (5 bases). This CDR3 spans 15 amino acids. The ends were cut back, 4 bases at V and 4 bases at J, with 16 bases in the middle. Germline CDR1 SEHNR, CDR2 FQNEAQ (reference sequence). In DNA form, the CDR3 reads TGTGCCAGCAGCTCCATACGGGGGGGGAGCACTGAAGCTTTCTTT. It encodes CASSSIRGGSTEAFF. Looking up the rest from reference TRBV7-9 and TRBJ1-1 gives the full variable domain: DTGVSQNPRHKITKRGQNVTFRCDPISEHNRLYWYRQTLGQGPEFLTYFQNEAQLEKSRLLSDRFSAERPKGSFSTLEIQRTEQGDSAMYLCASSSIRGGSTEAFFGQGTRLTVV.

V is TRBV11-3 and J is TRBJ2-1, with TRBD1 matching over 7 bases. The CDR3 has 16 residues. Trimming removed 1 base from V and 7 bases from J; junction bases left unmatched: 10. Germline loops: CDR1 SGHNT, CDR2 YENEEA. CDR3 protein: CASSLGGSDRANEQFF. The CDR3 DNA sequence: TGTGCCAGCAGCTTAGGTGGGTCCGACAGGGCAAATGAGCAGTTCTTC.